The clone carrying this TCR beta chain was counted a few times. Its antigen is still unknown. The data stem from a study of identical twins. A single record per CDR3 protein comes from TCRdb applying MiXCR to the 5' RACE reads. Of more than 1.5 million distinct CDR3 sequences in the sample, under 35% are singletons; the top ten hold 0.25% to 0.3%. General study results and limits: Carriage of fewer insertions was seen in abundant cord blood beta clonotypes, whereas memory repertoires showed none. The presence of invariant MAIT and iNKT cells could partly confound analyses of zero-insertion sequences.

V lost 4 bases and J lost 0, with 13 bases in between. The CDR3 extends over 15 amino acids. Per the germline V gene, CDR1 is DFQATT and CDR2 is SNEGSKA (reference sequence). The chain has TRBV20-1 and TRBJ2-4; D is perhaps TRBD1 or TRBD2 (7 bases each). This receptor was identified in a newborn girl in good health. Material for sequencing was cord blood. CDR3 DNA: TGCAGTGCTACCAGGGGGGGACTAGCCAAAAACATTCAGTACTTC. Protein sequence: CSATRGGLAKNIQYF.